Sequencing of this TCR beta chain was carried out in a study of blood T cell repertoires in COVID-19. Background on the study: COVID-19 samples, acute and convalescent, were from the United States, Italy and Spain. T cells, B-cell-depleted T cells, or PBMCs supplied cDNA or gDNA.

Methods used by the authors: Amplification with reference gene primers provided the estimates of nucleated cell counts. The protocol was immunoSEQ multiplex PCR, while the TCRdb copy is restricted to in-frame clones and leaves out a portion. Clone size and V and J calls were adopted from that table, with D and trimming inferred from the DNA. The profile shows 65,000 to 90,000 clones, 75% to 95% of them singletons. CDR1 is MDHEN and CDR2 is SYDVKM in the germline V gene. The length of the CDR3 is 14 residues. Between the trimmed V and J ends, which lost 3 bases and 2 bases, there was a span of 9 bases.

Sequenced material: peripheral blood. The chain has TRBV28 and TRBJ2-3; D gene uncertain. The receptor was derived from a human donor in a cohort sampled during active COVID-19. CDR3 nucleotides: TGTGCCAGCAGTTTTCCAGGTACCACAGATACGCAGTATTTT. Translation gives CASSFPGTTDTQYF.